These T cell receptor beta chains were read from a single sample in a study of blood T cells in healthy people across ages. TCRdb called the 5' RACE reads again in MiXCR, with one record for every CDR3 protein. The sample lists roughly 730,000 distinct CDR3 sequences, around three fifths occurring once. The sequencing sample was made of blood. Receptors were obtained from a man aged 40-49 years in good health. Both conserved end residues are part of each CDR3. Some rows mark clone size as missing; the rest say once, few, many or name a class of expanded clone.

V gene	clone size	J gene	CDR3 protein
TRBV6-4	.	TRBJ2-1	CASSDSLYNEQFF
TRBV12-3/TRBV12-4	.	TRBJ1-2	CASRPPGPPWGYTF
TRBV20-1	.	TRBJ1-2	CSAQGGGERGYGYTF
TRBV20-1	.	TRBJ2-3	CSAQASDTQYF
TRBV7-3	.	TRBJ2-1	CASSLGQGSDEQFF
TRBV14	.	TRBJ1-4	CASSMAAREELFF
TRBV24-1	many	TRBJ2-7	CATSVAQPPYEQYF
TRBV5-1	.	TRBJ2-5	CASSPTGSAIQETQYF
TRBV6-6	once	TRBJ1-4	CAGSYQGAREKLFF
TRBV28	.	TRBJ2-1	CASSLTGSKFF
TRBV6-2/TRBV6-3	once	TRBJ2-1	CASKPWGTSGYNEQFF
TRBV4-1	.	TRBJ1-4	CASSQEGSRNEKLFF
TRBV7-2	.	TRBJ1-2	CASSLIGPDGYTF
TRBV20-1	.	TRBJ2-1	CSAVQLGLAGDVSYNEQFF
TRBV24-1	.	TRBJ2-1	CATSDLRANSYNEQFF
TRBV7-3	.	TRBJ2-7	CASSLVGRGFRSYEQYF